This T cell receptor beta chain was profiled in a study of blood T cell repertoires in COVID-19. Sequenced by immunoSEQ multiplex PCR; TCRdb stores in-frame clones only, minus some. The sample carries hundreds of thousands of clones, around 91% recorded once. From germline, CDR1 is LNHDA and CDR2 SQIVND (reference sequence). Losses at the gene ends were 3 bases for V and 3 bases for J; bases not matched to a gene: 6. The CDR3 totals 15 residues. Sequencing was done on a sample of peripheral blood. This TCR came from a woman in her late teens or twenties who had recovered from COVID-19. The rearrangement uses TRBV19 and TRBJ1-2, with TRBD1 identical over 8 bases. CDR3 nucleotides: TGTGCCAGTAGTATTAGTACAGGGGGATACTATGGCTACACCTTC. Protein: CASSISTGGYYGYTF.